The 31 T cell receptor beta chains below come from one sample, sequenced in a study of blood T cell repertoires in COVID-19 (TCRdb year 2020). Library preparation employed the immunoSEQ multiplex PCR assay. Imported from immuneACCESS, the table was reduced by TCRdb to in-frame sequences with V and J called. These copies leave out some clones; in studies compared against another copy, an unresolved V gene accounts for under half, and the cause of the remainder is not known. In all, the sample holds around 200,000 clones, and 65% to 85% of those were seen once. In total, the top ten clones hold roughly 8.8% of the sample. The sequencing input was peripheral blood. The receptors originated from a man in his forties with active or convalescent COVID-19.

V gene TRBV5-1 combines with J gene TRBJ2-1; 10 bases are shared with TRBD2. Germline values: CDR1 SGHRS, CDR2 YFSETQ. The J segment lost 6 bases and the V segment lost 0 bases, leaving 0 bases of the junction unmatched. The CDR3 totals 14 residues. The CDR3 region is CASSLGTSGNEQFF. DNA for the CDR3: TGCGCCAGCAGCTTGGGGACTAGCGGCAATGAGCAGTTCTTC.

This clone showed up just a few times. The gene calls are TRBV7-9 and TRBJ2-7, with 8 bases lining up with TRBD1. This CDR3 is built from 14 residues. Germline loops: CDR1 SEHNR, CDR2 FQNEAQ (reference sequence). Trimming took 4 bases from V and 5 from J; bases not matched to a gene: 7. CDR3 nucleotides: TGTGCCAGCAGCTCGGACAGGGCCTACCACGAGCAGTACTTC. Protein sequence: CASSSDRAYHEQYF.

The genes are TRBV28 and TRBJ1-5; no clear D. V gave up 8 bases and J gave up 7 bases, with 12 bases separating them. The CDR3 runs 12 residues. Per germline, CDR1 MDHEN and CDR2 SYDVKM. The CDR3 nucleotides read TGTGCCAGCGGCCTCCGCGGGCAGCCCCAGCATTTT. It yields the protein CASGLRGQPQHF.

The chain uses TRBV5-5 and TRBJ2-3, with 15 positions matching TRBD2. Germline CDR1 SGHKS, CDR2 YYEKEE (reference sequence). Trimming at V came to 4 bases and at J to 4 bases, leaving 1 base not matched to a gene. This CDR3 has 15 residues. The CDR3 loop reads CASSRTSGGADTQYF. The CDR3, as DNA: TGTGCCAGCAGCCGGACTAGCGGGGGGGCAGATACGCAGTATTTT.

This clone has only a few counts. Additional DNA sequences in this sample encode the identical CDR3. The chain uses TRBV5-4 and TRBJ2-7, with a possible D match to TRBD2 (5 bases). Looked up from germline, CDR1 is SGHNT and CDR2 is YYREEE (reference sequence). CDR3 length: 15 amino acids. The V end was cut by 0 bases, the J end by 0 bases, with 10 bases between. This chain's CDR3 is CASSLATGSSYEQYF. The CDR3 coding sequence is TGTGCCAGCAGCTTGGCAACGGGGAGCTCCTACGAGCAGTACTTC.

The rearrangement uses TRBV11-2 and TRBJ2-3; D uncertain. This CDR3 has 15 residues. Germline V gene data show CDR1 as SGHAT and CDR2 as FQNNGV. V lost 1 base, J lost 0 bases, and 8 bases lay in between. The CDR3 DNA sequence: TGTGCCAGCAGCTTAGGCGCGATTAGCACAGATACGCAGTATTTT. Amino acid sequence: CASSLGAISTDTQYF.

The chain recombines TRBV11-2 with TRBJ1-2, with no clear D. CDR3 length: 14 amino acids. V was cut by 3 bases and J by 4 bases, with 12 bases left in between. Germline assignment: CDR1 SGHAT and CDR2 FQNNGV. The CDR3 protein is CASSFGRVGYGYTF. The CDR3 DNA reads TGTGCCAGCAGCTTTGGGCGGGTGGGCTATGGCTACACCTTC.

The chain uses TRBV3-1 (or the pseudogene TRBV3-2) and TRBJ2-4, with D tentatively TRBD2 (6 bases). The germline V gene has CDR1 LGHDT and CDR2 YNNKEL (reference sequence). The CDR3 consists of 17 residues. V lost 0 bases, J lost 1 base, and 13 bases lay in between. In DNA, the CDR3 is TGTGCCAGCAGCCAAGAGGTCAGGGCGGGGGCCAAAAACATTCAGTACTTC. Translation gives CASSQEVRAGAKNIQYF.

The rearrangement joins TRBV11-3 to TRBJ2-6; D gene unclear. The V and J ends lost 8 bases and 0 bases respectively, with 8 bases between them. The CDR3 is 14 amino acids. The germline CDR1 and CDR2 sequences are SGHNT and YENEEA. CDR3 DNA sequence: TGTGCCAGCCGATCCGGCTCTGGGGCCAACGTCCTGACTTTC. It yields the protein CASRSGSGANVLTF. Full variable domain (remainder filled in from reference TRBV11-3 and TRBJ2-6): EAGVVQSPRYKIIEKKQPVAFWCNPISGHNTLYWYLQNLGQGPELLIRYENEEAVDDSQLPKDRFSAERLKGVDSTLKIQPAELGDSAVYLCASRSGSGANVLTFGAGSRLTVL.

The chain's CDR3 is CAISDPLAPGGYGYTF. The CDR3 DNA reads as TGTGCCATCAGTGACCCACTAGCCCCCGGGGGCTATGGCTACACCTTC. The chain uses TRBV10-3 and TRBJ1-2, with a tentative D call TRBD1 (5 bases). With 3 bases removed from V and 4 bases from J, the gap between germline ends came to 18 bases. The CDR3 sequence is 16 residues long. Germline CDR1 reads ENHRY; CDR2 reads SYGVKD.

The CDR3 region has the DNA TGTGCCAGCAGTTCTAGACGAGAAAAACTGTTTTTT. It codes for CASSSRREKLFF. The rearrangement joins TRBV6-5 to TRBJ1-4; no definite D call. The germline V gene encodes CDR1 MNHEY and CDR2 SVGAGI. The CDR3 runs 12 residues. V shed 4 bases and J shed 8 bases, with 8 bases lying between them.

V usage is TRBV6-1 and J usage is TRBJ1-5, with D uncertain. Trimming removed 2 bases at V and 1 base at J, with 12 bases between. Germline V gene data show CDR1 as MNHNS and CDR2 as SASEGT. The CDR3 consists of 16 residues. The CDR3 loop reads CASSERAGRSNQPQHF. CDR3 DNA: TGTGCCAGCAGTGAAAGGGCGGGAAGGAGCAATCAGCCCCAGCATTTT.

V gene TRBV27 combines with J gene TRBJ1-5; a weak D match, TRBD1 (6 bases). Germline V gene lookup returns CDR1 MNHEY and CDR2 SMNVEV (reference sequence). The V and J ends lost 7 bases and 2 bases respectively, with 12 bases between them. This CDR3 contains 14 residues. The DNA for the CDR3 is TGTGCCAGCAAACAGGGAGTCGGCAATCAGCCCCAGCATTTT. Residues: CASKQGVGNQPQHF.

CDR3: CASSSPEGGSTDTQYF. CDR3 nucleotides: TGTGCCAGCAGCTCCCCGGAGGGAGGGAGCACAGATACGCAGTATTTT. The V call is TRBV7-9, the J call TRBJ2-3, with TRBD2 identical over 7 bases. The CDR3 totals 16 residues. With 4 bases clipped from V and 0 bases from J, the junction kept 7 bases outside the gene matches. Germline CDR1 and CDR2: SEHNR and FQNEAQ (reference sequence).

The gene calls are TRBV18 and TRBJ1-4; D gene ambiguous. This CDR3 region has 13 residues. V lost 2 bases, J lost 11 bases, and 12 bases lay in between. Per the germline V gene, CDR1 is KGHSH and CDR2 is LQKENI. Written as DNA, the CDR3 is TGTGCCAGCTCACCAGAGGGCACGAAGAAACTGTTTTTT. As protein: CASSPEGTKKLFF.

The chain combines TRBV6-5 with TRBJ1-5; 8 bases are shared with TRBD1. Germline CDR1 reads MNHEY; CDR2 reads SVGAGI. The CDR3 runs to 14 residues. After removal of 5 bases from V and 4 bases from J, the junction contained 4 bases not matched to a gene. The CDR3 region has the DNA TGTGCCAGCAGTCAGGACAGGGATAATCAGCCCCAGCATTTT. Translation: CASSQDRDNQPQHF.

Notes on this clone: Other DNA sequences from this sample encode an identical CDR3 as well. The chain recombines TRBV13 with TRBJ2-5; a weak D match, TRBD2 (5 bases). V was pared by 0 bases and J by 5 bases, with 7 bases between. The germline gives CDR1 PRHDT, CDR2 FYEKMQ (reference sequence). The CDR3 has 13 residues. Here the CDR3 reads CASSLGSGETQYF. The CDR3 DNA sequence: TGTGCCAGCAGCTTAGGATCGGGGGAGACCCAGTACTTC.

The chain has TRBV6-6 and TRBJ1-2; D gene uncertain. The CDR3 sequence is 14 residues long. Trimming removed 2 bases at V and 6 bases at J, with 13 bases between. The germline V gene has CDR1 MNHNY and CDR2 SVGAGI (reference sequence). The CDR3 loop is CASSYSDRYDGYTF. The DNA for the CDR3 is TGTGCCAGCAGTTACAGCGACCGCTATGATGGCTACACCTTC.

The chain joins TRBV5-4 to TRBJ1-2, with D uncertain. Germline CDR1 and CDR2: SGHNT and YYREEE (reference sequence). V dropped 1 base and J dropped 2 bases, with 6 bases sitting between them. The CDR3 sequence is 13 residues long. The CDR3 bases are TGTGCCAGCAGCTTGCAAGAGAACTATGGCTACACCTTC. Its translation is CASSLQENYGYTF.

This clone was seen a single time. This chain uses TRBV7-2 with TRBJ2-2, with 7 bases aligning to TRBD1. V was pared by 2 bases and J by 4 bases, with 4 bases of the junction left unmatched. This CDR3 has 15 residues. Germline values: CDR1 SGHTA, CDR2 FQGNSA. CDR3 coding DNA: TGTGCCAGCAGCTTAAAGGGGGCTGGCACCGGGGAGCTGTTTTTT. Its translation is CASSLKGAGTGELFF.

The chain couples TRBV6-5 to TRBJ1-1; 7 positions match TRBD1. The CDR3 contains 15 residues. CDR1 is MNHEY, CDR2 SVGAGI, per germline. Trimming removed 2 bases from V and 0 bases from J; junction bases left unmatched: 3. The CDR3 DNA is TGTGCCAGCAGTTACGGGGGACAGATGAACACTGAAGCTTTCTTT. Protein product: CASSYGGQMNTEAFF.

This chain links TRBV7-9 with TRBJ1-1, with D possibly matching TRBD1 (6 bases). The germline V gene has CDR1 SEHNR and CDR2 FQNEAQ (reference sequence). The CDR3 is 14 amino acids. Deletions cut 6 bases from V and 1 base from J, with 12 bases between. The CDR3 spells CASSWGGSNTEAFF. The CDR3 nucleotides are TGTGCCAGCAGTTGGGGGGGCTCGAACACTGAAGCTTTCTTT.

The rearrangement uses TRBV29-1 and TRBJ2-1; possible D gene TRBD2, 6 bases. V was trimmed by 6 bases and J by 6 bases, leaving 18 bases between them. The CDR3 spans 14 residues. The germline V gene has CDR1 SQVTM and CDR2 ANQGSEA. The CDR3 DNA reads TGCAGCGTCTCCCACGGGAGACTGGGCAATGAGCAGTTCTTC. Translation gives CSVSHGRLGNEQFF.

The chain links TRBV18 to TRBJ1-3; the D gene is possibly TRBD1 (5 bases). The CDR3 loop spans 15 amino acids. Looked up from germline, CDR1 is KGHSH and CDR2 is LQKENI. Trimming cost V 1 base and J 2 bases, with 9 bases left between them. CDR3 in DNA: TGTGCCAGCTCACCACAGGGGCAGACTGGAAACACCATATATTTT. It encodes CASSPQGQTGNTIYF.

The chain uses TRBV6-5 and TRBJ2-4, with D possibly matching TRBD2 (5 bases). Trimming cost V 5 bases and J 7 bases, with 12 bases left between them. CDR1 and CDR2 from the germline V gene are MNHEY and SVGAGI. The CDR3 is made up of 13 amino acids. The CDR3, as DNA: TGTGCCAGCAGTCTAAGAAGAGGGAACATTCAGTACTTC. It yields the protein CASSLRRGNIQYF.

This sequence joins TRBV5-6 and TRBJ1-5, with a weak D call TRBD1 (5 bases). The V end was cut by 4 bases, the J end by 6 bases, with 14 bases between. The germline gives CDR1 SGHDT, CDR2 YYEEEE. CDR3 size: 14 residues. The DNA for the CDR3 is TGTGCCAGCAGCCGGCAGGGTTGGGGTCAGCCCCAGCATTTT. Translating it yields CASSRQGWGQPQHF. Full variable domain (rest looked up from reference TRBV5-6 and TRBJ1-5): DAGVTQSPTHLIKTRGQQVTLRCSPKSGHDTVSWYQQALGQGPQFIFQYYEEEERQRGNFPDRFSGHQFPNYSSELNVNALLLGDSALYLCASSRQGWGQPQHFGDGTRLSIL.

This clone has just a few counts. The rearrangement uses TRBV6-5 and TRBJ1-1, with D possibly being TRBD1 (6 bases). Germline assignment: CDR1 MNHEY and CDR2 SVGAGI. Trimming took 6 bases from V and 1 from J, leaving 15 bases between them. The CDR3 covers 15 residues. For the CDR3, the DNA is TGTGCCAGCAGATTAGACAGGTATGGGAACACTGAAGCTTTCTTT. It specifies CASRLDRYGNTEAFF.

This chain joins TRBV18 and TRBJ2-3, with TRBD1 matching 9 bases. Germline loops: CDR1 KGHSH, CDR2 LQKENI. V shed 2 bases and J 0 bases; nucleotides not matched to a gene: 3. This CDR3 contains 16 residues. The CDR3 nucleotides read TGTGCCAGCTCACCATCCGGGACAGGGAGCACAGATACGCAGTATTTT. Residues: CASSPSGTGSTDTQYF.

The V call is TRBV9, the J call TRBJ2-4, with D perhaps matching TRBD2 (6 bases). Germline-derived CDR1 and CDR2 are SGDLS and YYNGEE. V was trimmed by 3 bases and J by 3 bases, leaving 13 bases between them. The length of the CDR3 is 15 residues. The CDR3 DNA sequence: TGTGCCAGCAGCGGCGGCGGGGTCGGCAAAAACATTCAGTACTTC. Amino acids: CASSGGGVGKNIQYF.

The genes are TRBV6-5 and TRBJ1-6; no firm D call. The CDR3 runs to 13 residues. CDR1 MNHEY and CDR2 SVGAGI come from the germline V gene. The V gene lost 7 bases and the J gene lost 5 bases, with 9 bases spanning the gap. CDR3 nucleotides: TGTGCCAGCACAGGAGGGAATAATTCACCCCTCCACTTT. This translates into CASTGGNNSPLHF.

J is TRBJ1-2 and V is TRBV28; no firm D call. The CDR3 is 15 residues long. Trimming cost V 6 bases and J 3 bases, with 17 bases left between them. Looked up from germline, CDR1 is MDHEN and CDR2 is SYDVKM. The DNA for the CDR3 is TGTGCCAGCAGCCCCCAGGCAGAGGGCGACTATGGCTACACCTTC. Residues: CASSPQAEGDYGYTF.